This is a list of T cell receptor beta chains from one sample in a study of blood T cell repertoires in COVID-19. This table comes from immunoSEQ multiplex PCR, and its TCRdb copy is limited to in-frame clones, with some not included. This table has 25,000 to 35,000 clones, about two thirds appearing once. The specimen was peripheral blood. These receptors were taken from a human donor in a cohort sampled during active COVID-19. The CDR3 runs from the conserved cysteine through the conserved F or W. A D gene is named only where the DNA matches it firmly. Expanded clones get a size class; other rows say once, few or many, or leave the size out.

j_call clone_size d_call v_call cdr3_nt cdr3_aa
TRBJ1-2 NA NA TRBV7-3 TGTGCCAGCAGTCCAACTAACGGGCCTCCGGGGGGCTACACCTTC CASSPTNGPPGGYTF
TRBJ2-5 NA NA TRBV24-1 TGTGCCACCAGTGAAAGCGGACCAGGGGTTCAAGAGACCCAGTACTTC CATSESGPGVQETQYF
TRBJ2-1 NA NA TRBV7-7 TGTGCCAGCAGCCTCCGTTCGGGTTCCTACAATGAGCAGTTCTTC CASSLRSGSYNEQFF
TRBJ2-7 NA TRBD2 TRBV9 TGTGCCAGCAGCGGTAGCGGGGCACCCTACGAGCAGTACTTC CASSGSGAPYEQYF
TRBJ2-5 NA TRBD2 TRBV19 TGTGCCAGTAGTAGCAGAAGTCAGTTAGCGGGGGGGCTATTTGCAGAGACCCAGTACTTC CASSSRSQLAGGLFAETQYF
TRBJ1-2 NA TRBD1 TRBV7-8 TGTGCCAGCAGCTTAAGACAGGGGAATGGTGGCTACACCTTC CASSLRQGNGGYTF
TRBJ2-7 NA TRBD2 TRBV2 TGTGCCAGCAGTGAACTCGGGCTAGCGGGAATCCCCAACTCCTACGAGCAGTACTTC CASSELGLAGIPNSYEQYF
TRBJ1-3 NA TRBD1 TRBV5-5 TGTGCCAGCAGCTCCAGCCCCGGGACAGCCACTTCTGGAAACACCATATATTTT CASSSSPGTATSGNTIYF
TRBJ1-1 NA NA TRBV27 TGTGCCAGCAGTTTCGGGGGTCCTAACACTGAAGCTTTCTTT CASSFGGPNTEAFF
TRBJ1-2 NA NA TRBV4-3 TGCGCCAGCAGCCAAGATAGGAGTAACTATGGCTACACCTTC CASSQDRSNYGYTF
TRBJ2-7 few NA TRBV7-9 TGTGCCAGCAGCTTAGCGGTCAGTTCCTACGAGCAGTACTTC CASSLAVSSYEQYF
TRBJ2-2 NA TRBD1 TRBV11-3 TGTGCCAGCAGCTTAGGAATAGGACAGGGTATCGGGGAGCTGTTTTTT CASSLGIGQGIGELFF
TRBJ1-1 NA NA TRBV27 TGTGCCAGCAGGCTGGTAGTCGAGAACACTGAAGCTTTCTTT CASRLVVENTEAFF
TRBJ1-1 NA TRBD1 TRBV29-1 TGCAGCGTAAGGACAGGGATTGGTACTGAAGCTTTCTTT CSVRTGIGTEAFF
TRBJ1-5 few NA TRBV15 TGTGCCACCAGCGTGGGCTTCTCGTATCAGCCCCAGCATTTT CATSVGFSYQPQHF
TRBJ1-4 NA NA TRBV9 TGTGCCAGCAGCGTAGGAGGGCCTAATGAAAAACTGTTTTTT CASSVGGPNEKLFF
TRBJ1-1 NA NA TRBV28 TGTGCCAGCTACGACCGAGGGACTGAAGCTTTCTTT CASYDRGTEAFF
TRBJ2-1 NA NA TRBV4-3 TGCGCCAGCAGCCAAGAGGGAGGGGGGAACCACGATGAGCAGTTCTTC CASSQEGGGNHDEQFF
TRBJ2-1 NA NA TRBV5-1 TGCGCCAGCGGTTTGGCATCCCCTGCAGGGGATGAGCAGTTCTTC CASGLASPAGDEQFF
TRBJ2-6 NA TRBD1 TRBV19 TGTGCCAGTAGCCTGATGGACAGGGCAAACTCTGGGGCCAACGTCCTGACTTTC CASSLMDRANSGANVLTF
TRBJ2-7 NA TRBD2 TRBV7-8 TGTGCCAGCAGCTCAAGGACTAGCGGGAGTAACGACGAGCAGTACTTC CASSSRTSGSNDEQYF
TRBJ2-2 NA TRBD2 TRBV7-9 TGTGCCAGCAGCTTTAGCGGGACCATTAACACCGGGGAGCTGTTTTTT CASSFSGTINTGELFF
TRBJ2-5 NA TRBD2 TRBV7-3 TGTGCCAGCAGCTTGAGAGCGGGAGAACGGGAGACCCAGTACTTC CASSLRAGERETQYF
TRBJ1-3 NA TRBD1 TRBV13 TGTGCCAGCAGCTTAGAAACAGGGGCGAGCTCTGGAAACACCATATATTTT CASSLETGASSGNTIYF
TRBJ1-3 few NA TRBV2 TGTGCCAGCAGTGCCCAAGAGGTCCCTGGAAACACCATATATTTT CASSAQEVPGNTIYF
TRBJ1-6 NA TRBD1 TRBV28 TGTGCCAGCAGTTTTGACAGGGCCGGGAATTCACCCCTCCACTTT CASSFDRAGNSPLHF
TRBJ1-4 NA NA TRBV4-3 TGCGCCAGCAGCCAAGAGGAGCTTGTGGATGAAAAACTGTTTTTT CASSQEELVDEKLFF